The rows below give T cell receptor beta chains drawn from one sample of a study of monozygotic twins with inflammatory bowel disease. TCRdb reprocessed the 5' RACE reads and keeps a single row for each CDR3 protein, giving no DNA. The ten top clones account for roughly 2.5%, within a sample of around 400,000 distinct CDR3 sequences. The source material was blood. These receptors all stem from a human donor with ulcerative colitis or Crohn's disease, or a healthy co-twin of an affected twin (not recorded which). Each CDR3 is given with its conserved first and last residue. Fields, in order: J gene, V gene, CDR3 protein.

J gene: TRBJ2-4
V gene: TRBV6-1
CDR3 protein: CASPHRVGGLIAKNIQYF

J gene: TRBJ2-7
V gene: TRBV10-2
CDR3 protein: CASSLPRASYYEQYF

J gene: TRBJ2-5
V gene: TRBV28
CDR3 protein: CASRIPGDSKTQYF

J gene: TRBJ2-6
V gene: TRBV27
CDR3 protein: CASSPGPGTLVLSGANVLTF

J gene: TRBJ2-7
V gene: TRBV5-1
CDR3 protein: CASSLGGKSAYEQYF

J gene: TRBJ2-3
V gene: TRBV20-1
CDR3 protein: CSARDHGISTDTQYF

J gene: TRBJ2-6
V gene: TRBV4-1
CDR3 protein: CASSQVTRSSGANVLTF

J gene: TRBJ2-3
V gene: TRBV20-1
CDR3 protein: CSAGRGGNTDTQYF

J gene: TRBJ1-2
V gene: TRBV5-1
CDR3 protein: CASSEGTVYGYTF

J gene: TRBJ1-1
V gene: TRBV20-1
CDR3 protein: CSAPRGPGDVGEAFF

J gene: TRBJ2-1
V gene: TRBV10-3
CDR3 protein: CAISDGRRGNEQFF

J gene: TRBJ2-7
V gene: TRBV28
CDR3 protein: CASRTRVGGKTYEQYF

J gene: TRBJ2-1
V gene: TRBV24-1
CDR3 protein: CATRSTSGRNEQFF

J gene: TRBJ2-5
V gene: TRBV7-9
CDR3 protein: CASRGIQKPQETQYF

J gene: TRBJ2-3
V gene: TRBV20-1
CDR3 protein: CSAIAGGADTQYF

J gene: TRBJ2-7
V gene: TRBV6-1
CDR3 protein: CASSEGGGILYEQYF

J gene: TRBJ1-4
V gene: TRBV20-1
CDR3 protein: CSARTFGTNEKLFF

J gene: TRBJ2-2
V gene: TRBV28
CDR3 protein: CASRFSGNTGELFF

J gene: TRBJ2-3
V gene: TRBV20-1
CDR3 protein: CSARGGLAASTDTQYF

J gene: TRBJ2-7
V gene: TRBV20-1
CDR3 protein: CSAPLPGQGAYEQYF

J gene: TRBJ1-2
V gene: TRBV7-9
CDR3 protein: CASNTPGVPYGYTF

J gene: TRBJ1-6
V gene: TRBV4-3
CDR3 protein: CASSQGQTGSPLHF

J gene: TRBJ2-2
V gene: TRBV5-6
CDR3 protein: CASSSRLAEYTGELFF

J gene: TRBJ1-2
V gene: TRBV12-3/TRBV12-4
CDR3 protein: CASSWTSDYGYTF

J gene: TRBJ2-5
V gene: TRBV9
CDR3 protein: CASSATSGQETQYF

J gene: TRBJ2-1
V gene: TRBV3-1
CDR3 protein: CASSPPGTLSYNEQFF

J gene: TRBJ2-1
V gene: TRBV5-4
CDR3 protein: CASSTGQGSFYEQFF

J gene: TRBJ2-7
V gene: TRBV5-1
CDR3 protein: CASSQQGGLNYEQYF

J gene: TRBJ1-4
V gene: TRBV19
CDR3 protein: CASSDRGWNEKLFF